This is a list of T cell receptor beta chains from one sample in a study of CD8+ T cells in alopecia areata. Assay used: immunoSEQ multiplex PCR; TCRdb lists only in-frame clones, some missing. Of some 190,000 clones detected, approximately 57% appear once; the ten largest clones hold approximately 0.93%. Specimen: CD4+ T cells sorted from blood, collected at week 24, from a patient treated with tofacitinib. These receptors all come from a human donor with alopecia areata. Each CDR3 is given with its conserved first and last residue. D genes are given only for firm matches. Expanded clones are given a class, and other clones once, few, many or no size at all.

len	d_gene	v_gene	abundance	j_gene	CDR3nt	CDR3aa
17	TRBD1	TRBV11-1	few	TRBJ2-3	TGTGCCAGCAGCTTAGCTTCTGGGACAGGGGGCTCCTTGAAGCAGTATTTT	CASSLASGTGGSLKQYF
13	TRBD1	TRBV5-1	.	TRBJ2-7	TGCGCCAGCAGAGGGACAGGGTTCAACGAGCAGTACTTC	CASRGTGFNEQYF
12	.	TRBV30	.	TRBJ1-1	TGTGCCTGGGGCAAGACGCAGGGAGAAGCTTTCTTT	CAWGKTQGEAFF
17	.	TRBV29-1	.	TRBJ2-6	TGCAGCGTCATGAAGGGGACGGCCCCCACTGGGGCCAACGTCCTGACTTTC	CSVMKGTAPTGANVLTF
16	.	TRBV30	.	TRBJ1-1	TGTGCCTGGAGTGTCCTTGGGGGGCACCGGAACACTGAAGCTTTCTTT	CAWSVLGGHRNTEAFF
15	.	TRBV5-6	.	TRBJ2-7	TGTGCCAGCAGCTCAGCCGGGACCGGCGGTTACGAGCAGTACTTC	CASSSAGTGGYEQYF
15	TRBD1	TRBV9	.	TRBJ2-7	TGTGCCAGCAGTCTTGGACAGGGGGCCCCATACGAGCAGTACTTC	CASSLGQGAPYEQYF
15	.	TRBV29-1	.	TRBJ2-6	TGCAGCGTTGTACAAAGCCCTTCTGGGGCCAACGTCCTGACTTTC	CSVVQSPSGANVLTF
15	TRBD1	TRBV5-1	.	TRBJ1-1	TGCGCCAGCAGCGAAGGGACAGCGATGAACACTGAAGCTTTCTTT	CASSEGTAMNTEAFF
14	.	TRBV29-1	.	TRBJ2-1	TGCAGCGTTGCGGGCAGGGGAGGAAACAATGAGCAGTTCTTC	CSVAGRGGNNEQFF
13	.	TRBV19	few	TRBJ1-2	TGTGCCAGTAGTATGGCCGAGGACTATGGCTACACCTTC	CASSMAEDYGYTF
14	TRBD1	TRBV7-9	.	TRBJ1-2	TGTGCCAGCAGCTTAAGCCGGGACAGGGATGGCTACACCTTC	CASSLSRDRDGYTF
15	.	TRBV7-2	few	TRBJ2-7	TGTGCCAGCAGCCGGGGGGACATGCATCGGGGCGAGCAGTACTTC	CASSRGDMHRGEQYF
11	.	TRBV25-1	.	TRBJ1-2	TGTGCCAGCAGTGACGGCTATGGCTACACCTTC	CASSDGYGYTF
15	.	TRBV2	.	TRBJ1-6	TGTGCCAGCAGAGCCCTGAGGGGCGCACATTCACCCCTCCACTTT	CASRALRGAHSPLHF
12	.	TRBV29-1	few	TRBJ2-7	TGCAGCGTTGCGAGGATCGGTTACGAGCAGTACTTC	CSVARIGYEQYF
15	TRBD2	TRBV6-5	.	TRBJ2-1	TGTGCCAGCAGCCGGACTAGCGGGGGATCGGGTGAGCAGTTCTTC	CASSRTSGGSGEQFF
13	.	TRBV29-1	.	TRBJ1-1	TGCAGCGTTGCGGGCAGGATGAACACTGAAGCTTTCTTT	CSVAGRMNTEAFF
9	.	TRBV29-1	.	TRBJ1-5	TGCAGCGCAGATCGGCCCCAGCATTTT	CSADRPQHF
13	.	TRBV30	many	TRBJ1-2	TGTGCCTGGAGTGTTCGGGGGTTGCATGGCTACACCTTC	CAWSVRGLHGYTF